This TCR beta chain was documented in a study of siplizumab effects on memory and regulatory T cells. CDR1 is MNHEY, CDR2 SMNVEV, per germline (reference sequence). V was shortened by 3 bases and J by 8 bases, with 16 bases between the two germline ends. CDR3 length equals 14 residues. The method was immunoSEQ multiplex PCR; TCRdb's version includes in-frame clones alone and lacks a portion of them. The sample consists of some 100,000 clones, 80% to 95% of them appearing once. The TCR sequence derives from a human donor in good health. Sequenced material: CD8+ T cells sorted from blood. V is TRBV27 and J is TRBJ1-1; D possibly corresponds to TRBD1 (5 bases). CDR3 sequence: CASSFSGALSEAFF. For the CDR3, the DNA is TGTGCCAGCAGTTTTTCCGGGGCGCTATCCGAAGCTTTCTTT.